Only one count was recorded for the clone carrying this TCR beta chain. This CDR3 contains 16 residues. With V trimmed by 1 base and J by 3 bases, 7 bases remained unmatched. Germline assignment: CDR1 SGHAT and CDR2 FQDESV (reference sequence). Authors' data handling: How many nucleated cells were present was estimated from reference gene primer amplification. TCRdb keeps only in-frame clones here, not all; method: immunoSEQ multiplex PCR. The DNA was the basis for D and trimming; V, J and clone size are from that table. This table has some 290,000 clones, about 86% appearing once. This specimen belongs to a study of blood T cell repertoires in COVID-19.

What was sequenced was peripheral blood. The TCR comes from a man younger than 35 with active or convalescent COVID-19. The gene calls are TRBV11-1 and TRBJ2-5, with 8 bases lining up with TRBD2. The CDR3 DNA reads TGTGCCAGCAGCTTAGGAGACACTAGCGGAAAAGAGACCCAGTACTTC. This gives the protein CASSLGDTSGKETQYF.